These 14 T cell receptor beta chains were sequenced from one sample in a study of human T cells and chemical hapten exposure. TCRdb used MiXCR to reprocess the RACE reads, holding one entry per CDR3 protein. The profile covers under 95,000 distinct CDR3 sequences, with just under 9% appearing a single time and 2.9% taken by the ten largest. Time point denoted: healthy volunteer bleed at 2 weeks. RNA extraction used unfractionated whole blood as the source of total RNA. Sequencing was done on a sample of whole blood. The origin of the receptors is a female donor in good health. Some clones in this sample may be carry-over from other donors' samples.

This clonotype has just a few counts. The genes are TRBV4-3 and TRBJ2-1, with 9 bases that match TRBD1. The CDR3 is 16 amino acids. J gave up 4 bases and V 3 bases, and 7 bases lay outside the gene matches. Germline V gene lookup returns CDR1 LGHNA and CDR2 YSLEER. This chain's CDR3 is CASSQVPGQGYNEQFF. The CDR3 nucleotides read TGCGCCAGCAGCCAGGTCCCGGGACAGGGATACAATGAGCAGTTCTTC.

This clonotype has a handful of counts. The rearrangement joins TRBV20-1 to TRBJ2-5; TRBD1 or TRBD2 may be the D gene (6 bases each). V was clipped by 0 bases and J by 4 bases, with 21 bases between them. Germline V CDR1 and CDR2: DFQATT, SNEGSKA (reference sequence). CDR3 length equals 17 residues. CDR3 amino acids: CSARDARGGRLLETQYF. Written as DNA, the CDR3 is TGCAGTGCTAGAGATGCGAGAGGGGGGAGGCTATTAGAGACCCAGTACTTC.

This clonotype appeared a few times. The chain joins TRBV6-4 to TRBJ2-2, with a possible D match to TRBD1 (6 bases). The germline V gene has CDR1 MRHNA and CDR2 SNTAGT. V lost 5 bases and J lost 5, with 18 bases in between. The CDR3 sequence is 16 residues long. Here the CDR3 reads CASSTTGLVGTGELFF. The CDR3 bases are TGTGCCAGCAGTACGACAGGATTGGTGGGAACCGGGGAGCTGTTTTTT.

V gene TRBV7-9 combines with J gene TRBJ1-1; D may be TRBD1 (5 bases). V lost 0 bases and J 7 bases, leaving 12 bases between the germline ends. CDR1 is SEHNR and CDR2 is FQNEAQ in the germline V gene (reference sequence). The length of the CDR3 is 14 residues. CDR3 DNA: TGTGCCAGCAGCTTAGCAGGGGTTTCGGTTGAAGCTTTCTTT. This encodes CASSLAGVSVEAFF.

This clonotype was picked up many times. V and J are TRBV19 and TRBJ2-1; maybe TRBD2 (7 bases). The length of the CDR3 is 16 residues. CDR1 and CDR2 from the germline V gene are LNHDA and SQIVND (reference sequence). V dropped 5 bases and J dropped 4 bases, with 18 bases sitting between them. The CDR3 DNA reads TGTGCCAGTAGTGGGGTAAGGGGGAGGGATTACAATGAGCAGTTCTTC. This translates into CASSGVRGRDYNEQFF.

This clonotype was seen ten or more times. This chain joins TRBV7-3 and TRBJ1-5; D unclear. Germline CDR1 reads SGHTA; CDR2 reads FQGTGA. CDR3 length equals 13 residues. V gave up 5 bases and J gave up 2 bases, with 7 bases separating them. CDR3 DNA sequence: TGTGCCAGCAGCCAGAGTGGCAATCAGCCCCAGCATTTT. Its protein is CASSQSGNQPQHF.

This clonotype has a handful of counts. The chain recombines TRBV2 with TRBJ1-2; no reliable D call. This CDR3 has 10 residues. CDR1 SNHLY and CDR2 FYNNEI come from the germline V gene. V was clipped by 6 bases and J by 6 bases, with 5 bases between them. CDR3 in amino acids: CASRKDGYTF. Written as DNA, the CDR3 is TGTGCCAGCAGAAAAGATGGCTACACCTTC. Complete variable domain (other parts from reference TRBV2 and TRBJ1-2): EPEVTQTPSHQVTQMGQEVILRCVPISNHLYFYWYRQILGQKVEFLVSFYNNEISEKSEIFDDQFSVERPDGSNFTLKIRSTKLEDSAMYFCASRKDGYTFGSGTRLTVV.

This clonotype was counted a few times. This chain joins TRBV20-1 and TRBJ2-1; 13 bases map to TRBD2. Germline trimming cut 3 bases from V and 0 bases from J; bases unmatched to any gene: 2. The CDR3 consists of 16 residues. The V gene's germline CDR1 is DFQATT and CDR2 SNEGSKA (reference sequence). CDR3 sequence: CSARWTSGSSYNEQFF. The CDR3 nucleotides read TGCAGTGCTAGGTGGACTAGCGGGAGCTCCTACAATGAGCAGTTCTTC.

In its sample, this clonotype was seen a few times. The V and J genes are TRBV29-1 and TRBJ2-5, with TRBD1 matching 10 bases. CDR3 size: 15 residues. V gave up 0 bases and J gave up 9 bases; unmatched junction bases: 10. Germline loops: CDR1 SQVTM, CDR2 ANQGSEA. The CDR3 sequence is CSVEDRDRGFRAQYF. CDR3 sequence (DNA): TGCAGCGTTGAAGACAGGGACAGGGGCTTTAGGGCCCAGTACTTC.

This clonotype was recorded a few times. The rearrangement joins TRBV2 to TRBJ1-5, with no clear D. The germline V and J ends were trimmed by 4 bases and 2 bases, with 9 bases remaining between them. There are 14 residues in the CDR3. Germline-derived CDR1 and CDR2 are SNHLY and FYNNEI. The DNA of the CDR3 is TGTGCCAGCAGTGGGAATATGGGCAATCAGCCCCAGCATTTT. It codes for CASSGNMGNQPQHF.

The V gene is TRBV4-3, the J gene TRBJ2-1, with D hard to call. This CDR3 has 15 residues. CDR1 is LGHNA, CDR2 YSLEER, per germline. The V gene lost 1 base and the J gene lost 5 bases, with 12 bases spanning the gap. In nucleotides, the CDR3 is TGCGCCAGCAGCCAAGGGCCCCAGACAAACAATGAGCAGTTCTTC. The encoded protein is CASSQGPQTNNEQFF.

This chain connects TRBV5-1 to TRBJ2-3, with D tentatively TRBD1 (7 bases). V shed 3 bases and J shed 0 bases, with 14 bases lying between them. Germline CDR1 is SGHRS and CDR2 is YFSETQ. This CDR3 has 16 residues. The CDR3, as DNA: TGCGCCAGCAGCTCTGGCGGGACAGCTAGCACAGATACGCAGTATTTT. Amino acid sequence: CASSSGGTASTDTQYF.

This rearrangement joins TRBV28 to TRBJ2-1; possibly TRBD2 for D (5 bases). Germline-derived CDR1 and CDR2 are MDHEN and SYDVKM. CDR3 length: 18 amino acids. V lost 6 bases and J lost 8, with 29 bases in between. The CDR3 DNA is TGTGCCAGCAGCCGGGAAAGTAAACGGGTTACCGGTCTCCATGAGCAGTTCTTC. Its translation: CASSRESKRVTGLHEQFF.

This clonotype was counted only a few times. The chain carries TRBV28 and TRBJ2-1; 7 bases agree with TRBD1. This CDR3 contains 15 residues. V dropped 5 bases and J dropped 7; count of bases not matched to a gene: 11. Germline V gives CDR1 MDHEN, CDR2 SYDVKM. CDR3 in amino acids: CASSDTGVSWNEQFF. The CDR3 DNA reads as TGTGCCAGCAGTGATACAGGGGTTTCTTGGAATGAGCAGTTCTTC.